The TCR beta chain described here comes from a study of T cells in Graves' hyperthyroidism and ophthalmopathy. There are 17 residues in the CDR3. The V and J ends lost 1 base and 4 bases respectively, with 20 bases between them. General study points: Blood also carried most thyroid clonotypes expanded above 0.001.

In the case of this clonotype: Antigen: not known.

Researchers took RNA transcripts and amplified the TCR beta CDR3 regions from them. When the TCR CDR3 underwent first-round RT-PCR, the HTBI primer set was used. Via MiXCR, TCRdb re-called the multiplex PCR reads, giving one row per CDR3 protein. Of hundreds of thousands of distinct CDR3 sequences in the sample, 15% to 20% were seen once. The specimen sequenced was blood. This TCR was recovered from a woman aged 25 to 39 with Graves' hyperthyroidism. The V call is TRBV12-3 or TRBV12-4, the J call TRBJ2-7, with D hard to call. The CDR3 is CASSLDSYVHTPYEQYF. CDR3 sequence (DNA): TGTGCCAGCAGTTTAGACAGCTACGTACATACCCCTTACGAGCAGTACTTC.